Sequencing of this TCR beta chain was carried out in a study of T cells in Graves' hyperthyroidism and ophthalmopathy (dated by TCRdb to the late 2010s). Broadly, across the study: TCR V-J signatures able to tell the groups apart were searched for in a discovery cohort of 100 patients, of whom more than 40 had Graves' ophthalmopathy and under 65 had stable Graves' hyperthyroidism. Whether ophthalmopathy could be predicted prospectively was tested in an independent validation cohort made up of under 20 hyperthyroidism patients plus 17 patients who later progressed to ophthalmopathy. For training and testing, the 100 patients in the discovery cohort were randomly divided in a 7:3 ratio. Thyroid tissue and blood T-cell repertoires from over 5 Graves' hyperthyroidism patients were also compared in the study. Following sampling, methimazole starting at 30 mg daily was given to hyperthyroidism patients, and high-dose intravenous methylprednisolone was given to ophthalmopathy patients. TCR Vbeta CDR3 sequencing of some 140 peripheral blood samples (43 ophthalmopathy, about 80 hyperthyroidism and roughly 17 progressor patients) is reported in the paper. Study-wide findings and limitations: Most expanded thyroid clonotypes (frequency above 0.001) were also found in blood, which suggests that blood repertoires may mirror thyroid immune responses. Sample size was not statistically predetermined, and blinding of investigators to group allocation was not performed. In validation, the model predicted progression to ophthalmopathy a median of about 6 months before onset, with approximately 70% sensitivity and almost 75% specificity. Ophthalmopathy was separated from stable hyperthyroidism by a 13 V-J signature model, with approximately 90% sensitivity and roughly 81% specificity obtained in cross-validation and 80%/75% obtained in testing.

Any patient with an uncontrolled infection, another autoimmune disease, pregnancy or lactation was excluded. Diagnoses were established on the basis of clinical symptoms, serum thyroxine and TRAb, thyroid ultrasound, and orbital computed tomography. Total RNA was extracted using Trizol reagent, and RNA quality was assessed on an Agilent 2100 Bioanalyzer. Sequences DFQATT (CDR1) and SNEGSKA (CDR2) are obtained from the germline V gene (reference sequence). V lost 6 bases and J lost 3 bases; the stretch between them is 18 bases long. From the cysteine up to the phenylalanine, the CDR3 has a length of 15 residues. Of the read, only the CDR3 DNA is kept; its 45 bases are in frame from base 1. The TCR beta CDR3 regions were amplified from the RNA transcripts. The TCR CDR3 was subjected to a first round of RT-PCR using the HTBI primer set and the Qiagen OneStep RT-PCR kit. Libraries were constructed in a second round of multiplex PCR, after which size selection and purification were carried out. Sequencing of the libraries was done on an Illumina HiSeq2000 using paired-end 100 bp reads. As for how the authors treated the data: Raw data were processed with SOAPnuke, discarding reads with adapters, uncalled bases, mean Phred below 15, or no exact constant-primer or identifier match. COPE v1.2.5 was used to merge high-quality paired reads, and clonotypes were defined as unique nucleotide sequences. Clonotypes were aligned to IMGT TRBV, TRBD and TRBJ reference segments using MiTCR v1.1. The analysis was restricted to V-J combinations with a frequency above 0.0001, which together covered approximately 99% of the repertoires. A TCS score was defined as the ratio between F50 (clonal expansion) and ExV (chaos), using BLOSUM62-based TCRdist between CDR3 peptides within each V-J. Welch's t-statistics and random forest reduced some 510 V-J features to about 13, which were used in a naive Bayes classifier (R e1071). Thyroid-blood repertoire similarity was quantified with the Morisita-Horn index. The raw public data were reprocessed by TCRdb itself: fastp quality trimming at Q25, MiXCR clonotype calling, in-frame beta chains only. Records with the same CDR3 protein are collapsed into one entry carrying the most frequent genes and DNA. TCRdb, rather than the study authors, made the V and J calls. The sample records 600,000 to 700,000 distinct CDR3 sequences, 40% to 55% of which are singletons. Approximately 6.8% of the sample is taken by the ten largest.

This clonotype has just a few counts. Its antigen target is currently unknown. Base qualities are missing; no much larger clone stands one base away. The rearrangement joined TRBV20-1 to TRBJ1-5; no D gene can be assigned with confidence. The source material was peripheral blood or thyroid tissue (not recorded which). The source is an adult man with Graves' disease, either hyperthyroidism or ophthalmopathy (not recorded which). The encoded CDR3 is CSAAYDVDPNQPQHF. Read as DNA, the sequence is TGCAGTGCCGCATACGATGTGGACCCCAATCAGCCCCAGCATTTT.